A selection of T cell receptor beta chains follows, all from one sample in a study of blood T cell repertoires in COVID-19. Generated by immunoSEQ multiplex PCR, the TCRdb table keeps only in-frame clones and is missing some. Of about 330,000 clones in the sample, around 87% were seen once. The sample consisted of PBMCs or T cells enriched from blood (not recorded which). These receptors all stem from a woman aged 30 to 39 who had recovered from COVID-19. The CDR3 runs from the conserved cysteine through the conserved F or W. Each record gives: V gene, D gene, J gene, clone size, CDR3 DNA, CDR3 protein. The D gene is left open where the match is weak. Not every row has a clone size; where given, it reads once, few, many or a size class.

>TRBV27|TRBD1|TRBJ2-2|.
TGTGCCAGCAGCCCTGACAGGGGGCGCGTTACCGGGGAGCTGTTTTTT
CASSPDRGRVTGELFF
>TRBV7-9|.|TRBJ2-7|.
TGTGCCAGCAGCTTGGAGCGGAGCTCCTACGAGCAGTACTTC
CASSLERSSYEQYF
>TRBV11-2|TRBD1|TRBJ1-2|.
TGTGCCAGCAGCTTAGGAGGACAGGGGTTGGATGGCTACACCTTC
CASSLGGQGLDGYTF
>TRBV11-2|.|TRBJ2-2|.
TGTGCCAGCAGCTTGCGCTGGGAGGCCGGGGAGCTGTTTTTT
CASSLRWEAGELFF
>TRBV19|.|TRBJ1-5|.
TGTGCCAGTATCTCAAACGGGGGGGTTGGAGGCAATCAGCCCCAGCATTTT
CASISNGGVGGNQPQHF
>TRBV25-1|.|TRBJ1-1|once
TGTGCCAGCAGTGCCGGCAGGGGAATTGAAGCTTTCTTT
CASSAGRGIEAFF
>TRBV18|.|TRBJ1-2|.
TGTGCCAGCTCACTATTTCAGAGAGAGGATAACTATGGCTACACCTTC
CASSLFQREDNYGYTF
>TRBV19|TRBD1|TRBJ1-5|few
TGTGCCAGTAGTACCCGGACAGGGGATCAGCCCCAGCATTTT
CASSTRTGDQPQHF
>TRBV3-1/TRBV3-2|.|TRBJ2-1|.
TGTGCCAGCAGCCTCTTGGGGACACCAGGATACAATGAGCAGTTCTTC
CASSLLGTPGYNEQFF
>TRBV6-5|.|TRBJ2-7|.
TGTGCCAGCACCTCCGGGGGCGAGCAGTACTTC
CASTSGGEQYF
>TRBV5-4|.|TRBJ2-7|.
TGTGCCAGCAGCTTGGCTGGCAGGGGCCCCTACGAGCAGTACTTC
CASSLAGRGPYEQYF
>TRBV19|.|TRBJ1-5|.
TGTGCCAGTAGTCAGGGGACTACCCCCAATCAGCCCCAGCATTTT
CASSQGTTPNQPQHF
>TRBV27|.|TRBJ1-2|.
TGTGCCAGCAGTTCTATGGCGACAAGTAACTATGGCTACACCTTC
CASSSMATSNYGYTF
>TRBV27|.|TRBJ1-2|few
TGTGCCAGCAGTCCTGCCCTCCGGGTAACCTATGGCTACACCTTC
CASSPALRVTYGYTF
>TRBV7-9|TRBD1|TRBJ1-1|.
TGTGCCAGCAGCTTAGCGGGGGGACAGGGGGCGGCTTGGGCTTTCTTT
CASSLAGGQGAAWAFF
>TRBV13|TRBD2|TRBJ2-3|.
TGTGCCAGCACCGTAGTGGGACTAGCGGGCACAGATACGCAGTATTTT
CASTVVGLAGTDTQYF
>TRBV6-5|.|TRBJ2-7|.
TGTGCCAGCAGGGGGGGGGCCCCCTACGAGCAGTACTTC
CASRGGAPYEQYF
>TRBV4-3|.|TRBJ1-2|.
TGCGCCAGCAGCCAAGATGCAACTTATGGCTACACCTTC
CASSQDATYGYTF
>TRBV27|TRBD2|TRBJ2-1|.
TGTGCCAGCAGTCCTCCGGGACTAGCCAGAGGATTGTTCTTC
CASSPPGLARGLFF
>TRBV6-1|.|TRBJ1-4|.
TGTGCCAGCAGTGAACTTTGGGGGGCTAATGAAAAACTGTTTTTT
CASSELWGANEKLFF
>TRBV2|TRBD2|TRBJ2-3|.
TGTGCCACTTTAGCGGGGGGCCCAGATACGCAGTATTTT
CATLAGGPDTQYF
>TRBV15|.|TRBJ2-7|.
TGTGCCACCAGCAGAGGCAGGACAGTTTACGAGACCTACGAGCAGTACTTC
CATSRGRTVYETYEQYF
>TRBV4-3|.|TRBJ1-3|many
TGCGCCAGCAGCCAAGAATCCCACATACCCTCTGGAAACACCATATATTTT
CASSQESHIPSGNTIYF
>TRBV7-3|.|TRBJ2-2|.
TGTGCCAGCAGCTTAACTAGCGTGGCCGGGGAGCTGTTTTTT
CASSLTSVAGELFF
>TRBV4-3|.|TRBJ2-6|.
TGCGCCAGCAGCCAAGATAGCCTCTCTGGGGCCAACGTCCTGACTTTC
CASSQDSLSGANVLTF
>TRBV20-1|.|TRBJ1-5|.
TGCAGTGCTAGTCCAGGGTATCAGCCCCAGCATTTT
CSASPGYQPQHF
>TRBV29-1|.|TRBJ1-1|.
TGCAGCGTTGGAGGTGAAGGAGCTTTCTTT
CSVGGEGAFF
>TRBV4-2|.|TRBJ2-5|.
TGTGCCAGCAGCCAACTCGGAGAGCCCGGGACCCAGTACTTC
CASSQLGEPGTQYF
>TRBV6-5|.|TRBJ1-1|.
TGTGCCAGCACCGCAGGAACCCCGTGGGAGGAAGCTTTCTTT
CASTAGTPWEEAFF
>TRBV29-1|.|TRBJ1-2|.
TGCAGCGTTGAAGCAGGTCATGGCTACACCTTC
CSVEAGHGYTF
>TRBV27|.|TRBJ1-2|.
TGTGCCAGCAGTTTATTTCAGGGGCATGGCTACACCTTC
CASSLFQGHGYTF
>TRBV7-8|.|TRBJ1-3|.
TGTGCCAGCAGCTTACTATCTGTCTCTGGAAACACCATATATTTT
CASSLLSVSGNTIYF
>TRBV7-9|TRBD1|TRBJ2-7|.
TGTGCCAGCACCCAGGGGGACAACTACGAGCAGTACTTC
CASTQGDNYEQYF
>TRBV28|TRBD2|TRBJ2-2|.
TGTGCCAGCAGTTTCGTGACTAGCGGAACCCCAACGCGGGAGCTGTTTTTT
CASSFVTSGTPTRELFF
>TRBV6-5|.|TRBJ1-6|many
TGTGCCAGCAGTTATACCGCACAGGGAGCGTCACCCCTCCACTTT
CASSYTAQGASPLHF
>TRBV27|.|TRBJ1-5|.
TGTGCCAGCAGTGAGGAGGGATCCAATCAGCCCCAGCATTTT
CASSEEGSNQPQHF
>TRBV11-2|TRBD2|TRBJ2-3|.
TGTGCCAGCAGCTCCCTAGCGGGGTATCCAGATACGCAGTATTTT
CASSSLAGYPDTQYF
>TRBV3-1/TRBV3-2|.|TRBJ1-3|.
TGTGCCAGCAGCCCCAGGGCCAGCTCTGGAAACACCATATATTTT
CASSPRASSGNTIYF
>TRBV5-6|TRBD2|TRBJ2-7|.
TGTGCCAGCAGCCTAGCCGGGACTAACTACGAGCAGTACTTC
CASSLAGTNYEQYF
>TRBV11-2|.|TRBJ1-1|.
TGTGCCAGCAGCTTAGCGATCGGGACTGAAGCTTTCTTT
CASSLAIGTEAFF
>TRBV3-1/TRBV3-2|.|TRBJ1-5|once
TGTGCCAGCAGCCAAAAGACAGCCGATCAGCCCCAGCATTTT
CASSQKTADQPQHF
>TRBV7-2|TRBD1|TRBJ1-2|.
TGTGCCAGCAGCTTAGCCCAGGGGGTAATGGGGGGCTACACCTTC
CASSLAQGVMGGYTF
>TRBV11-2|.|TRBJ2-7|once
TGTGCCAGCAGCTTAGAGGGGAGCTCCTACGAGCAGTACTTC
CASSLEGSSYEQYF
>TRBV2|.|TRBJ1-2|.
TGTGCCAGCAGTAAGGACCCGACAGTTCTCTATGGCTACACCTTC
CASSKDPTVLYGYTF
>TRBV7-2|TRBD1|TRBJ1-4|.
TGTGCCAGCAGGCACAGAACCGAGGGGGGACAGGGAGGAAAACTGTTTTTT
CASRHRTEGGQGGKLFF
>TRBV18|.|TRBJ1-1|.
TGTGCCAGCTCCCCCGACACGGCGGGAACTGAAGCTTTCTTT
CASSPDTAGTEAFF
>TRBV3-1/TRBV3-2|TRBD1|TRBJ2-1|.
TGTGCCAGCAGCCAAGATTCGGGGACAGGCAAGCAGTTCTTC
CASSQDSGTGKQFF